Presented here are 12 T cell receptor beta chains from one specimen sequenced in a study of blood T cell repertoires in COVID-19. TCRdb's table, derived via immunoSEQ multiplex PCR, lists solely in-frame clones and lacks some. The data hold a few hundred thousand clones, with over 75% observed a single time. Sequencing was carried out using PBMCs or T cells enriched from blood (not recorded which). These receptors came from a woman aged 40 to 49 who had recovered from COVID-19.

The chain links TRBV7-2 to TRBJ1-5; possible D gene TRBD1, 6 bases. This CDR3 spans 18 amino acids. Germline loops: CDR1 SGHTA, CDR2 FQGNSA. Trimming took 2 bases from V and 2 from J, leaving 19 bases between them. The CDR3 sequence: CASSLWAGGLGGNQPQHF. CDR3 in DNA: TGTGCCAGCAGCTTATGGGCGGGGGGCCTCGGGGGCAATCAGCCCCAGCATTTT.

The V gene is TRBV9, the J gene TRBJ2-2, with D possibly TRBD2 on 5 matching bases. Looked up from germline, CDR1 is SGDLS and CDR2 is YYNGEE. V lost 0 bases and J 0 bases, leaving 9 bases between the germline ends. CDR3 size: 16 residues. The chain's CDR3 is CASSVEGSANTGELFF. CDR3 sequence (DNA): TGTGCCAGCAGCGTAGAAGGTAGCGCGAACACCGGGGAGCTGTTTTTT.

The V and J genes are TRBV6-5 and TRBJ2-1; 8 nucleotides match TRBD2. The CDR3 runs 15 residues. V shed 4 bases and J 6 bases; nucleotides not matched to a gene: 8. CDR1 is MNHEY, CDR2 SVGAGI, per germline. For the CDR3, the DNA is TGTGCCAGCAGTTTAACCGGGACTAGTCTCAATGAGCAGTTCTTC. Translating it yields CASSLTGTSLNEQFF.

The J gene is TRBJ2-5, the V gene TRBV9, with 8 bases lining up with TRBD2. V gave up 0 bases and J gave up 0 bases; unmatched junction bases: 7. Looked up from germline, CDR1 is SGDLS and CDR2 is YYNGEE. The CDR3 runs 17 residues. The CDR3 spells CASSVGVAGWYQETQYF. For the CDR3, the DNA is TGTGCCAGCAGCGTAGGGGTAGCGGGATGGTACCAAGAGACCCAGTACTTC. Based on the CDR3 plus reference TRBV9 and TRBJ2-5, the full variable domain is DSGVTQTPKHLITATGQRVTLRCSPRSGDLSVYWYQQSLDQGLQFLIQYYNGEERAKGNILERFSAQQFPDLHSELNLSSLELGDSALYFCASSVGVAGWYQETQYFGPGTRLLVL.

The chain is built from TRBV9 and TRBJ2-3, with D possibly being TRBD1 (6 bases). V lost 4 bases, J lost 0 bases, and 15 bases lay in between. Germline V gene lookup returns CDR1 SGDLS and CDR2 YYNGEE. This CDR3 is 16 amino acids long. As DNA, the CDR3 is TGTGCCAGCAGCCTCGCCAGGGGAGCTAGCACAGATACGCAGTATTTT. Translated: CASSLARGASTDTQYF.

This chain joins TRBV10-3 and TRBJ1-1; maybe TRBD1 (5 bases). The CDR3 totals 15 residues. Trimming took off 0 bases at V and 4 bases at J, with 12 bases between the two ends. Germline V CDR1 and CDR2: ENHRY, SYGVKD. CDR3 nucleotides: TGTGCCATCAGTGAGTCACAGGTCTTCATCACTGAAGCTTTCTTT. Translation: CAISESQVFITEAFF.

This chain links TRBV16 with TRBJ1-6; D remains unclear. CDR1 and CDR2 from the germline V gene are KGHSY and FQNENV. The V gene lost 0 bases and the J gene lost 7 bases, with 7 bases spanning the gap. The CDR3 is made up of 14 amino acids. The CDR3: CASSQSSTNSPLHF. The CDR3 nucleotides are TGTGCCAGCAGCCAATCTTCTACGAATTCACCCCTCCACTTT.

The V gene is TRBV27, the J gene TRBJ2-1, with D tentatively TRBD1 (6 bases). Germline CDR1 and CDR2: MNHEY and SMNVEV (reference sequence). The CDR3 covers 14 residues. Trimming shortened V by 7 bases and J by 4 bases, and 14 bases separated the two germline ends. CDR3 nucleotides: TGTGCCAGCACCCAAGGGACACTTTACAATGAGCAGTTCTTC. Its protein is CASTQGTLYNEQFF.

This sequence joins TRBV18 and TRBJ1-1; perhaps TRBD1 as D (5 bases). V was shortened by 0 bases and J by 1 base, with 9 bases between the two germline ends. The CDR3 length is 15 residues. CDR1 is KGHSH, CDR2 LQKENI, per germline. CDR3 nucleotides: TGTGCCAGCTCACCACCCGTAAGGGGGAACACTGAAGCTTTCTTT. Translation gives CASSPPVRGNTEAFF.

The CDR3 coding sequence is TGTGCCAGCAGCTCAGGACTAGCGGGAGGCCCCACAGATACGCAGTATTTT. Its protein is CASSSGLAGGPTDTQYF. The chain is built from TRBV11-3 and TRBJ2-3; 14 bases map to TRBD2. The V gene's germline CDR1 is SGHNT and CDR2 YENEEA. CDR3 size: 17 residues. Trimming took 4 bases from V and 2 from J; bases not matched to a gene: 5.

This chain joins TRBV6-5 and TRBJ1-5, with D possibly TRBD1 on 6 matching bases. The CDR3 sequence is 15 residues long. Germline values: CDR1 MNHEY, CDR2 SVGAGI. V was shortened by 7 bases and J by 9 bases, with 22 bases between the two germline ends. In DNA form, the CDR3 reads TGTGCCAGCACCCCCGGTGTGGGGGCGATGGGGCCCCAGCATTTT. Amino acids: CASTPGVGAMGPQHF.

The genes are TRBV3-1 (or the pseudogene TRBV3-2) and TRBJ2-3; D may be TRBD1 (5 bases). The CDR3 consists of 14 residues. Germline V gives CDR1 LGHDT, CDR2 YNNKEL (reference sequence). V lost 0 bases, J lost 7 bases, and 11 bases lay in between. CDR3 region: CASSQDGQGYTQYF. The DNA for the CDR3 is TGTGCCAGCAGCCAAGATGGTCAGGGCTATACGCAGTATTTT.